The 10 T cell receptor beta chains given below trace back to one sample, sequenced in a study of patients and donors after allogeneic stem cell transplantation. MiXCR, run by TCRdb on the RT-PCR reads, gives a single entry per CDR3 protein. Found here are around 240,000 distinct CDR3 sequences, around an eighth of them singletons; the top ten hold approximately 10%. The sequenced sample consisted of blood, either unsorted or a sorted T cell fraction (not recorded which). The receptors derive from a human donor who was either an allogeneic HSCT recipient or a stem cell or donor lymphocyte infusion donor (not recorded which). It is not recorded whose cells these are; they may come from a transplant donor.

This clonotype was observed many times. The rearrangement links TRBV5-6 to TRBJ2-1, with TRBD1 identical over 8 bases. CDR1 is SGHDT, CDR2 YYEEEE, per germline. The CDR3 is 14 residues long. The trim removed 5 bases at V and 3 bases at J, leaving 4 bases unmatched. The CDR3 region is CASSYGQGYNEQFF. The CDR3 DNA is TGTGCCAGCAGTTACGGACAGGGCTACAATGAGCAGTTCTTC.

The sample holds many counts of this clonotype. V gene TRBV20-1 combines with J gene TRBJ2-1, with 10 bases that match TRBD2. CDR3 length equals 14 residues. Losses at the gene ends were 5 bases for V and 9 bases for J; bases not matched to a gene: 10. Looked up from germline, CDR1 is DFQATT and CDR2 is SNEGSKA (reference sequence). For the CDR3, the DNA is TGCAGTGCTGCGAGCGGGGGGGCCTGGGGTGAGCAGTTCTTC. Translation: CSAASGGAWGEQFF.

Ten or more counts support this clonotype. The junction differs from germline at one of its ends, possibly a read error. The chain employs TRBV20-1 and TRBJ2-5; 10 bases map to TRBD2. Germline lookup yields CDR1 DFQATT and CDR2 SNEGSKA (reference sequence). The CDR3 totals 14 residues. CDR3 amino acids: CSARGLAEMGTQYF. CDR3 DNA: TGCAGTGCCAGAGGACTAGCGGAAATGGGGACCCAGTACTTC.

This clonotype was observed a few times. The chain uses TRBV30 and TRBJ2-1; 9 nucleotides line up with TRBD2. Germline CDR1 is GTSNPN and CDR2 is SVGIG (reference sequence). The J segment lost 6 bases and the V segment lost 3 bases, leaving 3 bases of the junction unmatched. The CDR3 extends over 13 amino acids. The CDR3 loop is CAWRGLAGNEQFF. The CDR3 DNA is TGTGCCTGGAGGGGACTAGCCGGCAATGAGCAGTTCTTC.

In this sample, this clonotype turned up a few times. The chain combines TRBV20-1 with TRBJ1-5, with D unresolved. In germline, CDR1 is DFQATT, CDR2 SNEGSKA (reference sequence). V was cut by 6 bases and J by 1 base, with 13 bases left in between. This CDR3 has 14 amino acids. The CDR3 bases are TGCAGTGCGGCAAGAGGTCGGAGCAATCAGCCCCAGCATTTT. Translation: CSAARGRSNQPQHF.

The rearrangement joins TRBV6-4 to TRBJ1-5, with D perhaps TRBD1 (5 bases). Germline CDR1 MRHNA, CDR2 SNTAGT. V gave up 7 bases and J gave up 4 bases, with 11 bases separating them. The CDR3 is made up of 13 amino acids. CDR3 region: CASIQGCNQPQHF. CDR3 nucleotide sequence: TGTGCCAGCATCCAGGGATGTAATCAGCCCCAGCATTTT.

This clonotype was detected many times. The J gene is TRBJ2-5, the V gene TRBV27; no firm D call. Germline lookup yields CDR1 MNHEY and CDR2 SMNVEV (reference sequence). The CDR3 totals 13 residues. Trimming took off 2 bases at V and 6 bases at J, with 10 bases between the two ends. In DNA, the CDR3 is TGTGCCAGCAGTTTACCCGGTGCGAAGACCCAGTACTTC. The encoded protein is CASSLPGAKTQYF.

This chain uses TRBV20-1 with TRBJ1-6, with 11 bases lining up with TRBD1. Germline V gene lookup returns CDR1 DFQATT and CDR2 SNEGSKA (reference sequence). The CDR3 contains 17 residues. V trimming: 0 bases; J trimming: 10 bases; junction bases outside the gene matches: 11. The CDR3: CSARDYSGQGARSPLHF. The CDR3 DNA sequence: TGCAGTGCTAGAGATTATTCCGGACAGGGGGCGAGGTCACCCCTCCACTTT.

This clonotype has more than one count but fewer than ten. The J gene is TRBJ1-1, the V gene TRBV6-4; D perhaps matches TRBD1 (5 bases). This CDR3 contains 22 residues. V dropped 0 bases and J dropped 0 bases, with 29 bases sitting between them. Germline lookup yields CDR1 MRHNA and CDR2 SNTAGT. This chain's CDR3 is CASSDSREGREGRASLNTEAFF. Here the CDR3 DNA reads TGTGCCAGCAGTGACTCGAGGGAGGGGAGGGAGGGCCGGGCCTCCTTGAACACTGAAGCTTTCTTT.

The table lists this clonotype with a few counts. V usage is TRBV20-1 and J usage is TRBJ1-2, with TRBD1 matching 7 bases. V lost 6 bases to trimming and J lost 0 bases; unmatched junction nucleotides: 4. Germline lookup yields CDR1 DFQATT and CDR2 SNEGSKA (reference sequence). The CDR3 covers 13 residues. The CDR3 loop reads CSARGQSNYGYTF. The CDR3 nucleotides read TGCAGTGCCCGGGGACAGTCTAACTATGGCTACACCTTC.